The 28 T cell receptor beta chains listed next were all sequenced from one sample in a study of T cell responses to AZD1222 COVID-19 vaccine. Sequenced by immunoSEQ multiplex PCR; TCRdb stores in-frame clones only, minus some. The sample includes over 100,000 clones, over 75% seen only once; the top ten take 13%. The source was peripheral blood, collected on day 0 of MenACWY control vaccination. The receptors shown here come from an adult in good health.

The chain employs TRBV28 and TRBJ2-1, with D possibly matching TRBD1 (6 bases). The CDR3 spans 14 residues. In germline, CDR1 is MDHEN, CDR2 SYDVKM. V was cut by 5 bases and J by 3 bases, with 11 bases left in between. The CDR3 region is CASSRQGRYNEQFF. In DNA, the CDR3 is TGTGCCAGCAGTCGGCAGGGGCGCTACAATGAGCAGTTCTTC.

This chain links TRBV4-2 with TRBJ1-2; 8 bases are shared with TRBD1. This CDR3 contains 14 residues. Germline trimming cut 2 bases from V and 6 bases from J; bases unmatched to any gene: 5. Germline V gene data show CDR1 as LGHNA and CDR2 as YNFKEQ. The DNA for the CDR3 is TGTGCCAGCAGCCAATGGTCAGGGGGCGATGGCTACACCTTC. As protein: CASSQWSGGDGYTF.

The gene calls are TRBV24-1 and TRBJ2-1, with 8 bases aligning to TRBD2. The CDR3 contains 17 residues. Losses at the gene ends were 2 bases for V and 2 bases for J; bases not matched to a gene: 7. Germline CDR1 is KGHDR and CDR2 is SFDVKD. The CDR3: CATSDYNGGAAYNEQFF. DNA for the CDR3: TGTGCCACCAGTGATTATAACGGGGGGGCGGCCTACAATGAGCAGTTCTTC.

V and J are TRBV7-2 and TRBJ1-1, with D unresolved. Germline V gives CDR1 SGHTA, CDR2 FQGNSA. This CDR3 spans 17 amino acids. V was pared by 8 bases and J by 0 bases, with 22 bases between. As DNA, the CDR3 is TGTGCCAGCCGAAAACCCGTCGCGACACAGATGAACACTGAAGCTTTCTTT. Encoded protein: CASRKPVATQMNTEAFF. The whole variable domain, remainder taken from reference TRBV7-2 and TRBJ1-1, is GAGVSQSPSNKVTEKGKDVELRCDPISGHTALYWYRQSLGQGLEFLIYFQGNSAPDKSGLPSDRFSAERTGGSVSTLTIQRTQQEDSAVYLCASRKPVATQMNTEAFFGQGTRLTVV.

This clone was observed a handful of times. The chain recombines TRBV19 with TRBJ1-5; D gene unclear. The CDR3 extends over 13 amino acids. Germline lookup yields CDR1 LNHDA and CDR2 SQIVND (reference sequence). The V gene lost 4 bases and the J gene lost 4 bases, with 8 bases spanning the gap. The chain's CDR3 is CASSTTQNQPQHF. The CDR3 DNA reads TGTGCCAGTAGTACTACACAGAATCAGCCCCAGCATTTT.

This rearrangement joins TRBV19 to TRBJ2-2; no firm D call. The CDR3 loop spans 13 amino acids. CDR1 is LNHDA and CDR2 is SQIVND in the germline V gene (reference sequence). V lost 8 bases and J lost 7, with 14 bases in between. CDR3: CASHRVAHGELFF. The CDR3 DNA sequence: TGTGCCAGTCACCGTGTCGCTCACGGGGAGCTGTTTTTT.

This chain joins TRBV6-2 or TRBV6-3 and TRBJ2-7; TRBD1 matches 8 bases. Germline trimming cut 5 bases from V and 6 bases from J; bases unmatched to any gene: 3. From germline, CDR1 is MNHEY and CDR2 SVGEGT. The CDR3 totals 12 residues. The CDR3 sequence is CASSKTGAEQYF. The CDR3 DNA reads as TGTGCCAGCAGTAAGACAGGGGCCGAGCAGTACTTC.

The chain employs TRBV27 and TRBJ2-7; unclear D gene. Germline-derived CDR1 and CDR2 are MNHEY and SMNVEV (reference sequence). Trimming pared 3 bases from V and 2 bases from J, leaving 8 bases between. The CDR3 is 13 residues long. The DNA of the CDR3 is TGTGCCAGCAGTTTTTTCCCAACCTACGAGCAGTACTTC. It codes for CASSFFPTYEQYF.

The chain links TRBV6-5 to TRBJ1-1; no clear D. CDR3 size: 13 residues. Germline-derived CDR1 and CDR2 are MNHEY and SVGAGI. Trimming took off 7 bases at V and 8 bases at J, with 17 bases between the two ends. The CDR3 coding sequence is TGTGCCAGCAACGCCCAGTTAAACGGAGAAGCTTTCTTT. Its protein is CASNAQLNGEAFF.

This chain connects TRBV19 to TRBJ1-5; D ambiguous. Per the germline V gene, CDR1 is LNHDA and CDR2 is SQIVND (reference sequence). This CDR3 contains 13 residues. V lost 6 bases and J lost 5, with 11 bases in between. This chain's CDR3 is CASSYDRDQPQHF. The CDR3 DNA reads TGTGCCAGTAGCTATGATCGTGATCAGCCCCAGCATTTT. Drawing the rest from reference TRBV19 and TRBJ1-5, the complete variable domain is DGGITQSPKYLFRKEGQNVTLSCEQNLNHDAMYWYRQDPGQGLRLIYYSQIVNDFQKGDIAEGYSVSREKKESFPLTVTSAQKNPTAFYLCASSYDRDQPQHFGDGTRLSIL.

The rearrangement uses TRBV18 and TRBJ2-3, with no clear D. With 4 bases removed from V and 0 bases from J, the gap between germline ends came to 11 bases. Germline CDR1 and CDR2: KGHSH and LQKENI. The CDR3 runs to 15 residues. CDR3 in DNA: TGTGCCAGCTCACTGTCATTGGGAAGCACAGATACGCAGTATTTT. Protein product: CASSLSLGSTDTQYF.

This clone was detected once. The chain recombines TRBV29-1 with TRBJ1-2, with no clear D. Germline CDR1 and CDR2: SQVTM and ANQGSEA. V was shortened by 7 bases and J by 4 bases, with 13 bases between the two germline ends. The CDR3 length is 12 residues. For the CDR3, the DNA is TGCAGCGCTCAGAGGGAGGCCTATGGCTACACCTTC. Translated: CSAQREAYGYTF.

The genes are TRBV14 and TRBJ1-5, with unresolved D. Germline assignment: CDR1 SGHDN and CDR2 FVKESK. V dropped 1 base and J dropped 7 bases, with 2 bases sitting between them. The CDR3 has 11 residues. CDR3 nucleotide sequence: TGTGCCAGCAGCCAAGCCCAGCCCCAGCATTTT. As protein: CASSQAQPQHF.

V is TRBV27 and J is TRBJ2-2; 8 bases line up with TRBD2. The CDR3 loop spans 17 amino acids. From germline, CDR1 is MNHEY and CDR2 SMNVEV (reference sequence). V trimming: 6 bases; J trimming: 4 bases; junction bases outside the gene matches: 13. For the CDR3, the DNA is TGTGCCAGCAGAAGGTCAGGACTAGCTTGGGGCACCGGGGAGCTGTTTTTT. Translation gives CASRRSGLAWGTGELFF.

A single count supports this clone. V is TRBV28 and J is TRBJ1-5; a possible D gene is TRBD1 (5 bases). Germline-derived CDR1 and CDR2 are MDHEN and SYDVKM. Trimming pared 2 bases from V and 7 bases from J, leaving 15 bases between. CDR3 length: 15 residues. The DNA for the CDR3 is TGTGCCAGCAGTTTACGGTTCAGGGATGGACAGCCCCAGCATTTT. Amino acids: CASSLRFRDGQPQHF.

The V call is TRBV27, the J call TRBJ1-2, with D possibly TRBD1 on 5 matching bases. The CDR3 loop spans 13 amino acids. Germline V CDR1 and CDR2: MNHEY, SMNVEV (reference sequence). V gave up 5 bases and J gave up 8 bases, with 15 bases separating them. CDR3 nucleotides: TGTGCCAGCAGTCGTTCCCAGGGCTACGGCTACACCTTC. Its protein is CASSRSQGYGYTF.

J is TRBJ1-6 and V is TRBV5-8, with a weak D call TRBD1 (6 bases). The CDR3 is 14 residues long. In germline, CDR1 is SGHTS, CDR2 YDEGEE. With 1 base removed from V and 9 bases from J, the gap between germline ends came to 11 bases. The CDR3 DNA is TGTGCCAGCAGCTTGTGGACAGATAGTTCACCCCTCCACTTT. This encodes CASSLWTDSSPLHF.

V and J are TRBV14 and TRBJ2-3; D is uncertain. With 4 bases removed from V and 10 bases from J, the gap between germline ends came to 15 bases. This CDR3 contains 13 residues. The germline V gene encodes CDR1 SGHDN and CDR2 FVKESK. CDR3 DNA: TGTGCCAGCAGCCCTGGGCCCTTGACGGCGCAGTATTTT. The encoded protein is CASSPGPLTAQYF.

The V and J genes are TRBV6-1 and TRBJ2-1, with D tentatively TRBD2 (6 bases). This CDR3 comprises 15 residues. Germline CDR1 MNHNS, CDR2 SASEGT. Trimming shortened V by 5 bases and J by 1 base, and 12 bases separated the two germline ends. The CDR3 loop is CASSSLGRSYNEQFF. CDR3 bases: TGTGCCAGCAGTTCCTTGGGGAGGTCCTACAATGAGCAGTTCTTC.

This rearrangement joins TRBV2 to TRBJ1-6, with D possibly matching TRBD1 (6 bases). Germline values: CDR1 SNHLY, CDR2 FYNNEI. This CDR3 has 17 residues. Trimming left V 5 bases short and J 3 bases short, with 17 bases between. The CDR3: CASSSRGATNYNSPLHF. CDR3 nucleotides: TGTGCCAGCAGTTCGAGGGGGGCGACTAACTATAATTCACCCCTCCACTTT.

The chain couples TRBV9 to TRBJ1-1, with D hard to call. The V gene lost 0 bases and the J gene lost 4 bases, with 13 bases spanning the gap. Germline V gives CDR1 SGDLS, CDR2 YYNGEE. CDR3 length equals 15 residues. The CDR3: CASSVELGVGTEAFF. As DNA, the CDR3 is TGTGCCAGCAGCGTAGAGCTTGGGGTGGGCACTGAAGCTTTCTTT.

The genes are TRBV29-1 and TRBJ1-1; D uncertain. V dropped 4 bases and J dropped 4 bases, with 10 bases sitting between them. The V gene's germline CDR1 is SQVTM and CDR2 ANQGSEA. This CDR3 comprises 12 residues. The CDR3: CSVAATGTEAFF. CDR3 DNA: TGCAGCGTTGCGGCGACCGGCACTGAAGCTTTCTTT.

This chain joins TRBV20-1 and TRBJ2-1, with 11 bases fitting TRBD2. Germline CDR1 and CDR2: DFQATT and SNEGSKA (reference sequence). This CDR3 spans 14 amino acids. V dropped 3 bases and J dropped 8; count of bases not matched to a gene: 6. DNA of the CDR3: TGCAGTGCTAGTCTACTAGCGGGAGAGGATGAGCAGTTCTTC. Amino acid sequence: CSASLLAGEDEQFF.

The chain joins TRBV5-5 to TRBJ2-1, with D perhaps matching TRBD1 (5 bases). CDR3 length: 17 amino acids. Germline V gene lookup returns CDR1 SGHKS and CDR2 YYEKEE (reference sequence). Trimming cost V 6 bases and J 4 bases, with 23 bases left between them. The CDR3 sequence: CASISPVGDRKYNEQFF. CDR3 DNA sequence: TGTGCCAGCATCTCCCCGGTGGGTGACAGAAAATACAATGAGCAGTTCTTC.

The chain uses TRBV11-1 and TRBJ2-3; TRBD2 agrees at 10 bases. The CDR3 runs 15 residues. Trimming took 4 bases from V and 0 from J; bases not matched to a gene: 1. The germline V gene encodes CDR1 SGHAT and CDR2 FQDESV (reference sequence). CDR3 nucleotides: TGTGCCAGCAGCTGGACTAGCGGCAGCACAGATACGCAGTATTTT. Amino acid sequence: CASSWTSGSTDTQYF.

This chain connects TRBV10-3 to TRBJ1-5; possibly TRBD1 for D (5 bases). CDR1 ENHRY and CDR2 SYGVKD come from the germline V gene. With 5 bases removed from V and 5 bases from J, the gap between germline ends came to 10 bases. The CDR3 totals 13 residues. The CDR3 DNA is TGTGCCATCAGTAACAGGTATGATCAGCCCCAGCATTTT. This translates into CAISNRYDQPQHF.

The genes are TRBV10-3 and TRBJ2-3; no clear D gene. The V end was cut by 2 bases, the J end by 4 bases, with 10 bases between. This CDR3 is 14 amino acids long. CDR1 ENHRY and CDR2 SYGVKD come from the germline V gene. CDR3 in DNA: TGTGCCATCAGTGAGCAACTGGGCCCAGATACGCAGTATTTT. Its protein is CAISEQLGPDTQYF.

Points on this clone: With a much larger clone just one base away, this may be a read error. The same CDR3 arises from other DNA sequences in this sample as well. CDR3 sequence: CASSELQGSTGELFF. The CDR3 DNA reads TGTGCCAGTAGTGAATTGCAGGGGAGCACCGGGGAGCTGTTTTTT. The chain couples TRBV6-1 to TRBJ2-2; D may be TRBD1 (6 bases). The CDR3 totals 15 residues. Per germline, CDR1 MNHNS and CDR2 SASEGT.